Below, 27 T cell receptor beta chains from the same sample are listed, as sequenced in a study of shared clonotypes between healthy human individuals. Naive CD8 cells lacked CD45RO, underwent positive selection for CCR7 and left out terminally differentiated effector memory CD45RA+ cells. Only in-frame clones appear in the TCRdb table, and some are missing; sequencing was by immunoSEQ multiplex PCR. Of about 2 million clones in the sample, approximately 95% were seen once. The specimen was naive CD8+ T cells sorted from blood. The receptors here all came from a man aged 18 to 30 in good health.

The chain carries TRBV7-6 and TRBJ2-1, with 11 bases fitting TRBD2. This CDR3 has 20 residues. The V segment lost 5 bases and the J segment 9 bases; nucleotides outside the gene matches: 24. Germline loops: CDR1 SGHVS, CDR2 FNYEAQ. CDR3 protein: CASSPLAGQAELAGVGEQFF. DNA of the CDR3: TGTGCCAGCAGCCCGCTAGCGGGACAGGCTGAACTAGCGGGAGTTGGTGAGCAGTTCTTC.

For the CDR3, the DNA is TGTGCCAGCAGCCCATCAGGGGGCGCAACTAATGAAAAACTGTTTTTT. This encodes CASSPSGGATNEKLFF. The chain combines TRBV28 with TRBJ1-4; 8 bases align to TRBD1. The germline gives CDR1 MDHEN, CDR2 SYDVKM. There are 16 residues in the CDR3. The ends lost 6 bases at V and 0 bases at J; junction bases unmatched: 6.

The V call is TRBV7-9, the J call TRBJ2-5, with D perhaps given as TRBD1 or TRBD2 (5 bases each). Trimming removed 0 bases from V and 3 bases from J, with 11 bases in between. The V gene's germline CDR1 is SEHNR and CDR2 FQNEAQ (reference sequence). The CDR3 spans 15 residues. CDR3 coding DNA: TGTGCCAGCAGCTTAGCCTCCGGGACCGAAGAGACCCAGTACTTC. Protein product: CASSLASGTEETQYF.

As for this clone: A read error may produce the germline difference seen at one junction end. The genes are TRBV7-7 and TRBJ2-5, with D perhaps given as TRBD1 or TRBD2 (5 bases each). Per the germline V gene, CDR1 is SSHAT and CDR2 is FNYEAQ (reference sequence). There are 15 residues in the CDR3. CDR3 coding DNA: TGTGCTAGCAGCTTGGCCCCGGGGCGGAGAGAGACCCAGTACTTC. Protein sequence: CASSLAPGRRETQYF.

The CDR3: CASSKTGGYEQYF. In nucleotides, the CDR3 is TGTGCCAGCAGCAAGACAGGGGGCTACGAGCAGTACTTC. The chain combines TRBV13 with TRBJ2-7, with TRBD1 identical over 9 bases. The CDR3 extends over 13 amino acids. Germline V CDR1 and CDR2: PRHDT, FYEKMQ (reference sequence). V shed 5 bases, J shed 3 bases, and the junction held 2 bases outside the gene matches.

The chain is built from TRBV9 and TRBJ1-1; unclear D gene. V lost 4 bases to trimming and J lost 1 base, with 11 bases between them. This CDR3 comprises 14 residues. Per germline, CDR1 SGDLS and CDR2 YYNGEE. CDR3 DNA: TGTGCCAGCAGCTTCCGGACGGGGAACACTGAAGCTTTCTTT. Its translation: CASSFRTGNTEAFF.

This rearrangement joins TRBV4-1 to TRBJ1-2; TRBD1 aligns across 8 bases. This CDR3 comprises 16 residues. The V segment lost 3 bases and the J segment 4 bases; nucleotides outside the gene matches: 10. Germline V gives CDR1 MGHRA, CDR2 YSYEKL. This chain's CDR3 is CASSHTPAQGVYGYTF. The DNA for the CDR3 is TGCGCCAGCAGCCACACGCCGGCACAGGGGGTCTATGGCTACACCTTC.

With respect to this clone: Other DNA variants within this sample encode the same CDR3. J is TRBJ2-7 and V is TRBV5-1; TRBD2 is a possible D gene (5 bases). The CDR3 has 13 residues. CDR1 is SGHRS and CDR2 is YFSETQ in the germline V gene. Trimming left V 2 bases short and J 2 bases short, with 8 bases between. The CDR3 coding sequence is TGCGCCAGCAGCTTAGCGGTAACCTACGAGCAGTACTTC. Its translation is CASSLAVTYEQYF.

The rearrangement links TRBV9 to TRBJ2-1, with 12 nucleotides matching TRBD2. V trimming: 4 bases; J trimming: 5 bases; junction bases outside the gene matches: 13. This CDR3 spans 18 amino acids. The germline V gene has CDR1 SGDLS and CDR2 YYNGEE. Here the CDR3 reads CASSSPRTSGVVDNEQFF. The CDR3 nucleotides read TGTGCCAGCAGCTCTCCCCGGACTAGCGGGGTTGTAGACAATGAGCAGTTCTTC.

The rearrangement uses TRBV4-1 and TRBJ1-3, with D possibly TRBD1 on 5 matching bases. Germline V gene lookup returns CDR1 MGHRA and CDR2 YSYEKL. Trimming removed 2 bases from V and 2 bases from J, with 10 bases in between. The CDR3 is made up of 15 amino acids. The CDR3 loop reads CASSQTLTAGNTIYF. The DNA for the CDR3 is TGCGCCAGCAGCCAAACCCTGACAGCTGGAAACACCATATATTTT.

This rearrangement joins TRBV6-6 to TRBJ2-7; TRBD2 matches 9 bases. The CDR3 sequence is 15 residues long. V dropped 6 bases and J dropped 4; count of bases not matched to a gene: 10. In germline, CDR1 is MNHNY, CDR2 SVGAGI (reference sequence). DNA for the CDR3: TGTGCCAGCAGCAATCCCGGCGGGAGGGTATACGAGCAGTACTTC. It yields the protein CASSNPGGRVYEQYF.

V and J are TRBV11-2 and TRBJ2-1; TRBD2 agrees at 14 bases. V lost 3 bases, J lost 4 bases, and 8 bases stayed unmatched. Germline CDR1 reads SGHAT; CDR2 reads FQNNGV. The CDR3 spans 18 residues. This chain's CDR3 is CASSFGLAGGVTYNEQFF. CDR3 coding DNA: TGTGCCAGCAGCTTTGGACTAGCGGGAGGCGTAACGTACAATGAGCAGTTCTTC.

The chain employs TRBV2 and TRBJ1-3; D not certain. The CDR3 consists of 16 residues. V lost 1 base to trimming and J lost 4 bases, with 14 bases between them. Germline V gene sequence: CDR1 SNHLY, CDR2 FYNNEI. The CDR3 sequence: CASSEDFGSEGNTIYF. CDR3 coding DNA: TGTGCCAGCAGTGAAGATTTCGGTTCAGAGGGAAACACCATATATTTT.

J is TRBJ1-1 and V is TRBV27, with 10 bases aligning to TRBD1. The CDR3 totals 15 residues. Germline trimming cut 5 bases from V and 4 bases from J; bases unmatched to any gene: 7. The germline gives CDR1 MNHEY, CDR2 SMNVEV (reference sequence). CDR3 coding DNA: TGTGCCAGCAGTCGCTCGACAGGGGGCGGCACTGAAGCTTTCTTT. Protein: CASSRSTGGGTEAFF.

The rearrangement uses TRBV10-3 and TRBJ1-1, with 9 bases fitting TRBD1. CDR3 length: 16 amino acids. Germline V gene data show CDR1 as ENHRY and CDR2 as SYGVKD. Germline trimming cut 2 bases from V and 1 base from J; bases unmatched to any gene: 5. CDR3 sequence (DNA): TGTGCCATCAGTGAGGCTACGGGACAGGGGAACACTGAAGCTTTCTTT. Amino acid sequence: CAISEATGQGNTEAFF.

The V gene is TRBV19, the J gene TRBJ2-5; TRBD1 or TRBD2 may be the D gene (7 bases each). CDR3 length: 16 residues. The V gene lost 5 bases and the J gene lost 5 bases, with 21 bases spanning the gap. Germline CDR1 and CDR2: LNHDA and SQIVND (reference sequence). CDR3 bases: TGTGCCAGTAGTCCCGACAGGGAGGGCTTGCGGGAGACCCAGTACTTC. This encodes CASSPDREGLRETQYF.

The rearrangement uses TRBV7-2 and TRBJ2-1; perhaps D is TRBD1 or TRBD2 (5 bases each). The CDR3 spans 14 residues. Between the trimmed V and J ends, which lost 4 bases and 2 bases, there was a span of 9 bases. CDR1 and CDR2 from the germline V gene are SGHTA and FQGNSA. The CDR3 DNA follows: TGTGCCAGCAGCTGGGGGAATACCTACAATGAGCAGTTCTTC. Translated, it gives CASSWGNTYNEQFF.

J is TRBJ2-7 and V is TRBV6-1, with D unclear. Germline V lookup: CDR1 MNHNS, CDR2 SASEGT. Trimming removed 0 bases at V and 1 base at J, with 13 bases between. The CDR3 length is 16 residues. As DNA, the CDR3 is TGTGCCAGCAGTGAAGCCTTCACCGTCCCTTCCTACGAGCAGTACTTC. Translation: CASSEAFTVPSYEQYF.

The V call is TRBV6-6, the J call TRBJ1-4; D unresolved. V was clipped by 4 bases and J by 7 bases, with 13 bases between them. The CDR3 runs to 14 residues. Germline lookup yields CDR1 MNHNY and CDR2 SVGAGI (reference sequence). The CDR3 spells CASSWTLESEKLFF. CDR3 in DNA: TGTGCCAGCAGTTGGACCCTAGAGAGTGAAAAACTGTTTTTT.

Comments on this clone: This same CDR3 is encoded by further DNA sequences in the sample. V gene TRBV27 combines with J gene TRBJ2-7; D remains ambiguous. Trimming pared 3 bases from V and 0 bases from J, leaving 6 bases between. Germline assignment: CDR1 MNHEY and CDR2 SMNVEV (reference sequence). The CDR3 length is 13 residues. CDR3: CASSFSSSYEQYF. Written as DNA, the CDR3 is TGTGCCAGCAGTTTCAGTTCCTCCTACGAGCAGTACTTC.

V is TRBV27 and J is TRBJ1-2; no clear D gene. The germline V gene encodes CDR1 MNHEY and CDR2 SMNVEV (reference sequence). The CDR3 sequence is 13 residues long. V lost 3 bases, J lost 6 bases, and 11 bases lay in between. The CDR3 DNA sequence: TGTGCCAGCAGTTTTGCCTGGGATCATGGCTACACCTTC. This translates into CASSFAWDHGYTF.

In the case of this clone: The same CDR3 is also encoded by other DNA sequences in this sample. This chain joins TRBV5-6 and TRBJ2-7; 9 bases map to TRBD1. Germline CDR1 reads SGHDT; CDR2 reads YYEEEE. Trimming at V came to 3 bases and at J to 7 bases, leaving 5 bases not matched to a gene. The CDR3 extends over 13 amino acids. CDR3 coding DNA: TGTGCCAGCAGCTGGGACAGGGCCGGTGAGCAGTACTTC. Translated, it gives CASSWDRAGEQYF.

This clone has only one observation. This chain links TRBV11-2 with TRBJ2-5; D not certain. CDR3 length: 15 residues. The V and J ends lost 2 bases and 5 bases respectively, with 15 bases between them. Per germline, CDR1 SGHAT and CDR2 FQNNGV. The CDR3 coding sequence is TGTGCCAGCAGCTTATATCTTGAGATCGTGGAGACCCAGTACTTC. It specifies CASSLYLEIVETQYF.

The V and J genes are TRBV25-1 and TRBJ2-1; 10 positions match TRBD1. This CDR3 comprises 14 residues. J was trimmed by 4 bases and V by 7 bases; bases with no gene match: 4. Germline lookup yields CDR1 MGHDK and CDR2 SYGVNS. CDR3 region: CASTRTGGYNEQFF. The DNA for the CDR3 is TGTGCCAGCACCAGGACAGGGGGATACAATGAGCAGTTCTTC.

V is TRBV2 and J is TRBJ1-5; 9 bases are shared with TRBD1. CDR3 length: 14 amino acids. Germline lookup yields CDR1 SNHLY and CDR2 FYNNEI. Losses at the gene ends were 7 bases for V and 4 bases for J; bases not matched to a gene: 5. In DNA form, the CDR3 reads TGTGCCAGCAATCTCGGGACAGGGAATCAGCCCCAGCATTTT. Amino acid sequence: CASNLGTGNQPQHF.

Only one count was recorded for this clone. The rearrangement uses TRBV19 and TRBJ1-1, with D unclear. Germline V gene data show CDR1 as LNHDA and CDR2 as SQIVND (reference sequence). The ends were cut back, 9 bases at V and 4 bases at J, with 18 bases in the middle. The CDR3 runs to 14 residues. The CDR3 bases are TGTGCCAGCCTTAGGGAGGGTATGGGCACTGAAGCTTTCTTT. Translated, it gives CASLREGMGTEAFF.

The rearrangement joins TRBV10-3 to TRBJ1-1, with 8 nucleotides matching TRBD1. From germline, CDR1 is ENHRY and CDR2 SYGVKD. J lost 1 base, V lost 2 bases, and 3 bases had no gene match. This CDR3 contains 15 residues. The CDR3 sequence: CAISERGTGNTEAFF. CDR3 nucleotides: TGTGCCATCAGTGAGCGAGGGACAGGGAACACTGAAGCTTTCTTT.